The rows below give T cell receptor beta chains drawn from one sample of a study of T-cell reconstitution after alpha-beta-depleted transplantation in children. TCRdb re-derived calls from the PCR reads in MiXCR, one entry per CDR3 protein. The sample lists more than 500,000 distinct CDR3 sequences, about an eighth occurring once. The specimen comprised PBMCs, mostly from graft donor cells, sampled 180 days after TCRalphabeta/CD19-depleted stem cell transplant. The receptor set was obtained from a female patient younger than 10 who had a stem cell transplant for aplastic anemia, so the T cells may come from the graft donor. CDR3s include the opening cysteine and the closing phenylalanine or tryptophan. D genes are given only for firm matches. Not every row has a clone size; where given, it reads once, few, many or a size class.

V	J	size	D	DNA	CDR3
TRBV5-5	TRBJ2-7	-	-	TGTGCCAGCAGCTTGCCCCTGGCTAGCGTCTACGAGCAGTACTTC	CASSLPLASVYEQYF
TRBV5-1	TRBJ2-4	-	-	TGCGCCAGCAGCTTTGCTTCTTTAGCCAAAAACATTCAGTACTTC	CASSFASLAKNIQYF
TRBV7-3	TRBJ2-6	-	TRBD1	TGTGCCAGCAGTTTAACCCCAGGGGGCTCCTCTGGGGCCAACGTCCTGACTTTC	CASSLTPGGSSGANVLTF
TRBV7-2	TRBJ2-2	-	-	TGTGCCAGCAGCCGAGACAGGTGGAACACCGGGGAGCTGTTTTTT	CASSRDRWNTGELFF
TRBV5-1	TRBJ2-3	many	TRBD1	TGCGCCAGCAGCTTGGAACAGGGGGGTTCCACAGATACGCAGTATTTT	CASSLEQGGSTDTQYF
TRBV27	TRBJ1-2	-	-	TGTGCCAGCAGTTTACAGGCGACCTCCTATGGCTACACCTTC	CASSLQATSYGYTF
TRBV20-1	TRBJ2-1	few	-	TGCAGTGCCACGAGTCTTAGCTCCTACAATGAGCAGTTCTTC	CSATSLSSYNEQFF
TRBV5-1	TRBJ2-2	-	TRBD1	TGCGCCAGCAGCCTCCAAGGTCCCGGGACAGGGGACTCGGGCACCGGGGAGCTGTTTTTT	CASSLQGPGTGDSGTGELFF
TRBV15	TRBJ1-1	once	-	TGTGCCACCAGCGGACGGAGGGAGCGGGCTTTCTTT	CATSGRRERAFF
TRBV20-1	TRBJ1-2	-	-	TGCAGTGCTGCCTCAAGGGATTCTGGCTACACCTTC	CSAASRDSGYTF
TRBV6-2/TRBV6-3	TRBJ1-5	few	-	TGTGCCAGCAGTTACTCGAGTAACGGGAGGAGCAATCAGCCCCAGCATTTT	CASSYSSNGRSNQPQHF
TRBV19	TRBJ2-3	-	TRBD2	TGTGCCAGTAGTATAGATCTAATAGCGGGAGGGGCCACAGATACGCAGTATTTT	CASSIDLIAGGATDTQYF